One sample yielded the 19 T cell receptor beta chains listed below, sequenced in a study of blood T cell repertoires in COVID-19. TCRdb's copy holds only in-frame clones and misses some; the assay was immunoSEQ multiplex PCR. The sample has roughly 180,000 clones, roughly 77% seen once. Sequencing input: peripheral blood. These receptors came from a woman older than 75 with COVID-19, enrolled during active disease.

The genes are TRBV7-9 and TRBJ2-2; D perhaps matches TRBD1 (6 bases). This CDR3 is built from 13 residues. V lost 5 bases and J lost 6, with 10 bases in between. Germline V gene sequence: CDR1 SEHNR, CDR2 FQNEAQ (reference sequence). CDR3 coding DNA: TGTGCCAGCAGCGCTACAGGGTCCGGGGAGCTGTTTTTT. Protein: CASSATGSGELFF.

This chain connects TRBV19 to TRBJ1-1; 9 positions agree with TRBD1. Unmatched junction bases numbered 9, after V lost 5 bases and J lost 2 bases. CDR1 is LNHDA, CDR2 SQIVND, per germline (reference sequence). The CDR3 sequence is 16 residues long. CDR3 in amino acids: CASSVYIQGANTEAFF. CDR3 coding DNA: TGTGCCAGTAGTGTCTACATACAGGGGGCAAACACTGAAGCTTTCTTT.

This rearrangement joins TRBV6-4 to TRBJ2-7; D perhaps matches TRBD1 (6 bases). CDR3 length equals 16 residues. V was cut by 4 bases and J by 0 bases, with 16 bases left in between. Germline lookup yields CDR1 MRHNA and CDR2 SNTAGT. The CDR3 DNA is TGTGCCAGCAGTGCCATCTTCACAGGGAGCTCCTACGAGCAGTACTTC. Amino acids: CASSAIFTGSSYEQYF.

The chain joins TRBV9 to TRBJ2-1; D is possibly TRBD2 (6 bases). Germline assignment: CDR1 SGDLS and CDR2 YYNGEE. V lost 0 bases and J lost 8, with 18 bases in between. The CDR3 length is 16 residues. The CDR3 spells CASSVAGTPGVDEQFF. Here the CDR3 DNA reads TGTGCCAGCAGCGTAGCTGGGACTCCGGGAGTTGATGAGCAGTTCTTC.

The chain joins TRBV7-8 to TRBJ2-7; 8 nucleotides match TRBD1. In germline, CDR1 is SGHVS, CDR2 FQNEAQ. J lost 2 bases, V lost 2 bases, and 2 bases had no gene match. This CDR3 has 14 residues. CDR3 region: CASSLTGGAYEQYF. DNA of the CDR3: TGTGCCAGCAGCTTAACAGGGGGTGCCTACGAGCAGTACTTC.

This clone was recorded once. This chain links TRBV27 with TRBJ2-7, with a possible D match to TRBD2 (5 bases). This CDR3 is built from 14 residues. Germline CDR1 reads MNHEY; CDR2 reads SMNVEV (reference sequence). V lost 0 bases to trimming and J lost 0 bases, with 6 bases between them. The CDR3 DNA reads TGTGCCAGCAGTTTATCCGAGGGCTCCTACGAGCAGTACTTC. As protein: CASSLSEGSYEQYF.

This rearrangement joins TRBV5-8 to TRBJ1-2, with 9 positions matching TRBD1. J gave up 5 bases and V 4 bases, and 9 bases lay outside the gene matches. CDR1 and CDR2 (germline): SGHTS, YDEGEE. CDR3 length: 15 amino acids. CDR3 amino acids: CASSISGQGKYGYTF. Here the CDR3 DNA reads TGTGCCAGCAGCATATCGGGACAGGGCAAATATGGCTACACCTTC.

The rearrangement joins TRBV24-1 to TRBJ1-2; 8 bases line up with TRBD1. From germline, CDR1 is KGHDR and CDR2 SFDVKD. Losses at the gene ends were 3 bases for V and 4 bases for J; bases not matched to a gene: 9. This CDR3 has 16 residues. The CDR3 is CATSDPGTGESYGYTF. The CDR3 nucleotides read TGTGCCACCAGTGATCCCGGGACAGGAGAAAGCTATGGCTACACCTTC.

The chain has TRBV19 and TRBJ2-7; perhaps TRBD1 as D (6 bases). CDR1 is LNHDA, CDR2 SQIVND, per germline (reference sequence). The CDR3 loop spans 14 amino acids. V shed 6 bases and J shed 1 base, with 13 bases lying between them. Written as DNA, the CDR3 is TGTGCCAGTAGGCCCGGGACAAATTCCTACGAGCAGTACTTC. It encodes CASRPGTNSYEQYF. Based on the CDR3 plus reference TRBV19 and TRBJ2-7, the full variable domain is DGGITQSPKYLFRKEGQNVTLSCEQNLNHDAMYWYRQDPGQGLRLIYYSQIVNDFQKGDIAEGYSVSREKKESFPLTVTSAQKNPTAFYLCASRPGTNSYEQYFGPGTRLTVT.

This chain joins TRBV19 and TRBJ2-1; tentatively, D is TRBD1 (6 bases). This CDR3 spans 16 amino acids. Germline loops: CDR1 LNHDA, CDR2 SQIVND (reference sequence). V lost 5 bases and J lost 5, with 19 bases in between. Here the CDR3 reads CASSVSQGRANNEQFF. In DNA, the CDR3 is TGTGCCAGTAGTGTCTCACAGGGTAGGGCTAACAATGAGCAGTTCTTC.

The chain employs TRBV15 and TRBJ1-5; TRBD1 is a possible D gene (5 bases). Germline CDR1 reads LNHNV; CDR2 reads YYDKDF (reference sequence). The V end lost 3 bases, the J end lost 3 bases, and 12 bases lay between the germline ends. The CDR3 runs to 15 residues. The DNA of the CDR3 is TGTGCCACCAGCAGTTTCAGGGATGACAATCAGCCCCAGCATTTT. Protein: CATSSFRDDNQPQHF.

The rearrangement uses TRBV7-2 and TRBJ2-1; D is uncertain. The germline V gene encodes CDR1 SGHTA and CDR2 FQGNSA. The germline V and J ends were trimmed by 4 bases and 3 bases, with 4 bases remaining between them. The CDR3 is 12 amino acids. CDR3 DNA sequence: TGTGCCAGCAGCTACAACTACAATGAGCAGTTCTTC. Translation gives CASSYNYNEQFF. Combining the CDR3 with reference TRBV7-2 and TRBJ2-1 gives the whole variable domain GAGVSQSPSNKVTEKGKDVELRCDPISGHTALYWYRQSLGQGLEFLIYFQGNSAPDKSGLPSDRFSAERTGGSVSTLTIQRTQQEDSAVYLCASSYNYNEQFFGPGTRLTVL.

The chain uses TRBV20-1 and TRBJ2-7, with 7 bases that match TRBD1. The CDR3 is made up of 12 amino acids. Germline V gives CDR1 DFQATT, CDR2 SNEGSKA (reference sequence). V shed 3 bases and J 4 bases; nucleotides not matched to a gene: 3. The CDR3 reads CSASGRGYEQYF. The CDR3 region has the DNA TGCAGTGCTAGTGGCAGGGGGTACGAGCAGTACTTC.

This clone occurred a few times. The chain combines TRBV19 with TRBJ1-1; no reliable D call. CDR3 size: 13 residues. Germline V gene data show CDR1 as LNHDA and CDR2 as SQIVND (reference sequence). V was shortened by 2 bases and J by 3 bases, with 7 bases between the two germline ends. The DNA of the CDR3 is TGTGCCAGTAGTATAATGAGGGACACTGAAGCTTTCTTT. Encoded protein: CASSIMRDTEAFF. The whole variable domain, filled in from reference TRBV19 and TRBJ1-1, reads DGGITQSPKYLFRKEGQNVTLSCEQNLNHDAMYWYRQDPGQGLRLIYYSQIVNDFQKGDIAEGYSVSREKKESFPLTVTSAQKNPTAFYLCASSIMRDTEAFFGQGTRLTVV.

This clone has a handful of counts. The chain recombines TRBV11-3 with TRBJ1-3; TRBD1 aligns across 10 bases. V was clipped by 5 bases and J by 1 base; unmatched bases: 2. CDR3 length: 15 amino acids. The germline V gene encodes CDR1 SGHNT and CDR2 YENEEA. The CDR3 coding sequence is TGTGCCAGCAGCCCGGGACAGGGGTCTGGAAACACCATATATTTT. This sequence encodes CASSPGQGSGNTIYF.

This clone was detected a few times. Other DNA sequences within the sample encode an identical CDR3. The rearrangement joins TRBV19 to TRBJ1-5; TRBD1 aligns across 10 bases. V trimming: 6 bases; J trimming: 3 bases; junction bases outside the gene matches: 2. The CDR3 is 14 residues long. Germline V CDR1 and CDR2: LNHDA, SQIVND (reference sequence). CDR3: CASSGTGANQPQHF. The CDR3 region has the DNA TGTGCCAGTAGCGGGACAGGGGCCAATCAGCCCCAGCATTTT.

The chain uses TRBV28 and TRBJ1-2; 8 bases match TRBD1. In germline, CDR1 is MDHEN, CDR2 SYDVKM. The CDR3 is 14 residues long. V lost 3 bases to trimming and J lost 6 bases; unmatched junction nucleotides: 6. The chain's CDR3 is CASSFTGGWDGYTF. CDR3 DNA sequence: TGTGCCAGCAGTTTTACAGGGGGTTGGGATGGCTACACCTTC.

The rearrangement uses TRBV28 and TRBJ1-2; 7 bases are a match to TRBD1. From germline, CDR1 is MDHEN and CDR2 SYDVKM. V gave up 6 bases and J gave up 7 bases; unmatched junction bases: 8. The CDR3 length is 13 residues. CDR3 loop: CASSLRDSTGYTF. Written as DNA, the CDR3 is TGTGCCAGCAGCCTACGGGACAGCACTGGCTACACCTTC.

The rearrangement joins TRBV18 to TRBJ1-1; possible D gene TRBD1, 6 bases. Germline CDR1 and CDR2: KGHSH and LQKENI. The CDR3 extends over 13 amino acids. V was pared by 3 bases and J by 7 bases, with 12 bases between. CDR3 region: CASSPRQDGEAFF. For the CDR3, the DNA is TGTGCCAGCTCACCCAGACAGGACGGTGAAGCTTTCTTT.